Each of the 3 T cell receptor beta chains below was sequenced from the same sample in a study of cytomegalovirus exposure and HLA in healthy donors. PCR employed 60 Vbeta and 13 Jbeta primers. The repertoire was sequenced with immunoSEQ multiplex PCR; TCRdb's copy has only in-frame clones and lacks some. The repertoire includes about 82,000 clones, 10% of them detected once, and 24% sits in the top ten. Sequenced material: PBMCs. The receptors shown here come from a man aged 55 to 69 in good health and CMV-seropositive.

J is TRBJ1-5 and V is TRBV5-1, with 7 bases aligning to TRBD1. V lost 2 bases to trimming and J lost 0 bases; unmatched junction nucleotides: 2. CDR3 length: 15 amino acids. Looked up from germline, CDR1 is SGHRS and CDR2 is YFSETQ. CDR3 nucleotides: TGCGCCAGCAGCTTTACAGGGGATAGCAATCAGCCCCAGCATTTT. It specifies CASSFTGDSNQPQHF.

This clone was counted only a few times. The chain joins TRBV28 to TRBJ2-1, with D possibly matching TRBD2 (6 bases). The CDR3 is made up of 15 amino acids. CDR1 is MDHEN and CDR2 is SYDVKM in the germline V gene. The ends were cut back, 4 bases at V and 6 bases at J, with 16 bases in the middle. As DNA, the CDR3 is TGTGCCAGCAGTTCTGGGCCCGGGACTCCCAATGAGCAGTTCTTC. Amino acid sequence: CASSSGPGTPNEQFF. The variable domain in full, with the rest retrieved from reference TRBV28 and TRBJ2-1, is DVKVTQSSRYLVKRTGEKVFLECVQDMDHENMFWYRQDPGLGLRLIYFSYDVKMKEKGDIPEGYSVSREKKERFSLILESASTNQTSMYLCASSSGPGTPNEQFFGPGTRLTVL.

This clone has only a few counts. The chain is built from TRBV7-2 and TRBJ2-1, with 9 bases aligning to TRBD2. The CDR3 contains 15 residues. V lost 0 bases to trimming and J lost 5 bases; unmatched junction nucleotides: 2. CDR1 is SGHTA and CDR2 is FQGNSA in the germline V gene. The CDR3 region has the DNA TGTGCCAGCAGCTTAGCGAGCGGGGGGAACAATGAGCAGTTCTTC. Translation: CASSLASGGNNEQFF.